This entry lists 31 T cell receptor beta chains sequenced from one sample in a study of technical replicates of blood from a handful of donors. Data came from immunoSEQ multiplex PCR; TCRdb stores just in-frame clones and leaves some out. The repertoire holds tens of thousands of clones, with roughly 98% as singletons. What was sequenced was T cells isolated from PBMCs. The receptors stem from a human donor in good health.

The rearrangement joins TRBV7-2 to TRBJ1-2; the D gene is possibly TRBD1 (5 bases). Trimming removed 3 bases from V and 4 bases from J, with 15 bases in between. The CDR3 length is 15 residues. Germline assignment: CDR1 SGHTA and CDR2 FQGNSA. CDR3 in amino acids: CASSLKAEGVYGYTF. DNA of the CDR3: TGTGCCAGCAGCTTGAAGGCCGAAGGGGTCTATGGCTACACCTTC.

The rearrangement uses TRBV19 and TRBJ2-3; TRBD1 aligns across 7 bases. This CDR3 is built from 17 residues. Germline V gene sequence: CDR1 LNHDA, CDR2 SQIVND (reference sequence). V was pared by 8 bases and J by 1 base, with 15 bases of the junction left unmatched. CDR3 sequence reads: CASSSFKTGTGTDTQYF. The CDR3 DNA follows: TGTGCCAGTTCCTCCTTTAAAACCGGGACAGGCACAGATACGCAGTATTTT.

In DNA, the CDR3 is TGTGCCAGCAGTCAAGAGGAGGGGATGAACACTGAAGCTTTCTTT. Amino acids: CASSQEEGMNTEAFF. This chain links TRBV6-4 with TRBJ1-1; TRBD1 is a possible D gene (5 bases). Trimming left V 5 bases short and J 0 bases short, with 13 bases between. The CDR3 extends over 15 amino acids. Germline-derived CDR1 and CDR2 are MRHNA and SNTAGT.

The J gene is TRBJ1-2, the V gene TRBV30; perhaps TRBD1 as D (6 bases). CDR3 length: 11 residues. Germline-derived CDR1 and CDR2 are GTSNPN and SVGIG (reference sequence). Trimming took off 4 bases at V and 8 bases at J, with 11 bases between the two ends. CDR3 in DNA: TGTGCCTGGAACCCAGGGGCCGGCTACACCTTC. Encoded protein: CAWNPGAGYTF. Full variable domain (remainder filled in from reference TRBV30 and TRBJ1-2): SQTIHQWPATLVQPVGSPLSLECTVEGTSNPNLYWYRQAAGRGLQLLFYSVGIGQISSEVPQNLSASRPQDRQFILSSKKLLLSDSGFYLCAWNPGAGYTFGSGTRLTVV.

The CDR3 DNA sequence: TGTGCCAGCAGTTACTCTCGCGGCAGGGATGAAAAACTGTTTTTT. Translating gives CASSYSRGRDEKLFF. This chain joins TRBV6-6 and TRBJ1-4; D possibly corresponds to TRBD1 (5 bases). CDR1 MNHNY and CDR2 SVGAGI come from the germline V gene (reference sequence). The ends were cut back, 0 bases at V and 6 bases at J, with 11 bases in the middle. The CDR3 has 15 amino acids.

The CDR3 loop reads CASSQEGQGNAFF. The CDR3 DNA is TGCGCCAGCAGCCAAGAGGGACAGGGTAACGCTTTCTTT. The rearrangement links TRBV4-1 to TRBJ1-1, with TRBD1 matching 9 bases. The CDR3 is 13 residues long. Germline CDR1 MGHRA, CDR2 YSYEKL. With 0 bases clipped from V and 11 bases from J, the junction kept 4 bases outside the gene matches.

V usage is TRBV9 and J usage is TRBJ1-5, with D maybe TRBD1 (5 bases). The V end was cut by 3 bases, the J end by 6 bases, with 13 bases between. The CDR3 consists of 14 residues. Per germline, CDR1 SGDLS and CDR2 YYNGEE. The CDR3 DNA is TGTGCCAGCAGCGATCAGGGACTAGGTCAGCCCCAGCATTTT. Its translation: CASSDQGLGQPQHF.

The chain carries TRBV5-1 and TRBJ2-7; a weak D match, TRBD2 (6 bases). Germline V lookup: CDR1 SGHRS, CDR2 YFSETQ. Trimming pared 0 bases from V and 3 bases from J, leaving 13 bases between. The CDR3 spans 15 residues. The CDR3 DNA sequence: TGCGCCAGCAGCTTGGGCACGGGAGAGATCTACGAGCAGTACTTC. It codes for CASSLGTGEIYEQYF.

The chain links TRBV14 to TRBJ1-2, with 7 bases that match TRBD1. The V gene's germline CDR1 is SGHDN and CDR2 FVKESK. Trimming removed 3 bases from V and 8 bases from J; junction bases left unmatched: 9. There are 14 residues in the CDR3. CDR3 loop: CASSHGTASMGYTF. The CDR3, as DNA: TGTGCCAGCAGCCACGGGACAGCCTCTATGGGCTACACCTTC.

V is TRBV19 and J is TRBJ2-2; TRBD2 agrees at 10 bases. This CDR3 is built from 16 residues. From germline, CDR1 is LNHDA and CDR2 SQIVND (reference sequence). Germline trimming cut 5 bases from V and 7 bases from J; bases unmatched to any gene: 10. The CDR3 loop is CASSAQGLARYGELFF. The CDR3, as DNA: TGTGCCAGTAGTGCCCAGGGACTAGCGAGGTACGGGGAGCTGTTTTTT. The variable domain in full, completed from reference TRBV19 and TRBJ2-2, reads DGGITQSPKYLFRKEGQNVTLSCEQNLNHDAMYWYRQDPGQGLRLIYYSQIVNDFQKGDIAEGYSVSREKKESFPLTVTSAQKNPTAFYLCASSAQGLARYGELFFGEGSRLTVL.

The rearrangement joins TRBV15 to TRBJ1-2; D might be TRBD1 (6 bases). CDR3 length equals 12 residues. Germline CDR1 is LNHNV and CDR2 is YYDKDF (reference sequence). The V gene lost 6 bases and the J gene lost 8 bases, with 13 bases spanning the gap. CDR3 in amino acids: CATSGQSMGYTF. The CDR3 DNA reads TGTGCCACCAGTGGACAGTCCATGGGCTACACCTTC.

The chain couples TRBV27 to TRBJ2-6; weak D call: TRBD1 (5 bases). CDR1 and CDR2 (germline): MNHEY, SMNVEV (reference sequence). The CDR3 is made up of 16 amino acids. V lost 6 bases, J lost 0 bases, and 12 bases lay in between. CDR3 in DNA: TGTGCCAGCAGGACAGTGGGTAGCTCTGGGGCCAACGTCCTGACTTTC. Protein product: CASRTVGSSGANVLTF.

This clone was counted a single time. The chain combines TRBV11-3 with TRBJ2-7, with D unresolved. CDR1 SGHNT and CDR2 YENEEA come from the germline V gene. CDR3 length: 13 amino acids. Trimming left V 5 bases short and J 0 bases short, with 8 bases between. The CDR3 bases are TGTGCCAGCAGCCCCACTGACTCCTACGAGCAGTACTTC. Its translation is CASSPTDSYEQYF.

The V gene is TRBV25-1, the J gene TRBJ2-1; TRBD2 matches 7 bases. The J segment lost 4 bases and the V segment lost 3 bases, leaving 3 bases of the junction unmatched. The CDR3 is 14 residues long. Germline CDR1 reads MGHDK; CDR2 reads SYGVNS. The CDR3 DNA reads TGTGCCAGCAGTGACGAGGGAGGGTACAATGAGCAGTTCTTC. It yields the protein CASSDEGGYNEQFF. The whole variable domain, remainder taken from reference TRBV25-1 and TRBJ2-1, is EADIYQTPRYLVIGTGKKITLECSQTMGHDKMYWYQQDPGMELHLIHYSYGVNSTEKGDLSSESTVSRIRTEHFPLTLESARPSHTSQYLCASSDEGGYNEQFFGPGTRLTVL.

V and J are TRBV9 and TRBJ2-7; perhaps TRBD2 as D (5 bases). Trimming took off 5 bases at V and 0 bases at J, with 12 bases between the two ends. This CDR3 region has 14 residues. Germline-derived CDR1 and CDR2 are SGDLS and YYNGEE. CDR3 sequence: CASSRTGSSYEQYF. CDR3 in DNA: TGTGCCAGCAGTAGAACTGGGAGCTCCTACGAGCAGTACTTC.

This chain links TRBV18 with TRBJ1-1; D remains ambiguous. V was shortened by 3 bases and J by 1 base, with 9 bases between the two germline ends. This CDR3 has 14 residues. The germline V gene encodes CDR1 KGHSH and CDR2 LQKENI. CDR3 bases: TGTGCCAGCTCACCCCGACGAGGGAACACTGAAGCTTTCTTT. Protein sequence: CASSPRRGNTEAFF. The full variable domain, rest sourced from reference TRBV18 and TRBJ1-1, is NAGVMQNPRHLVRRRGQEARLRCSPMKGHSHVYWYRQLPEEGLKFMVYLQKENIIDESGMPKERFSAEFPKEGPSILRIQQVVRGDSAAYFCASSPRRGNTEAFFGQGTRLTVV.

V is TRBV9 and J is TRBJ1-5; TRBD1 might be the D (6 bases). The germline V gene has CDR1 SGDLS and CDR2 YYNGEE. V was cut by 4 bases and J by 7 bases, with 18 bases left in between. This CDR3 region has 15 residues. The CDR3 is CASSPSGGVGQPQHF. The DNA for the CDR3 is TGTGCCAGCAGCCCGTCGGGGGGCGTAGGACAGCCCCAGCATTTT.

CDR3 protein: CASMTLANEQFF. The DNA of the CDR3 is TGTGCCAGCATGACACTAGCTAATGAGCAGTTCTTC. V usage is TRBV27 and J usage is TRBJ2-1, with a tentative D call TRBD2 (6 bases). Germline V gives CDR1 MNHEY, CDR2 SMNVEV (reference sequence). Trimming took off 7 bases at V and 7 bases at J, with 11 bases between the two ends. The CDR3 loop spans 12 amino acids.

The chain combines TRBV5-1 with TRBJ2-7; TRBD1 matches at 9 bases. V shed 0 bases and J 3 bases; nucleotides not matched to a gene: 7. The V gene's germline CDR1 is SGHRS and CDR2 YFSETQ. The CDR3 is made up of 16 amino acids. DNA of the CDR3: TGCGCCAGCAGCTTGGAAGGGACAGGGTCTCTCTACGAGCAGTACTTC. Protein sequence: CASSLEGTGSLYEQYF.

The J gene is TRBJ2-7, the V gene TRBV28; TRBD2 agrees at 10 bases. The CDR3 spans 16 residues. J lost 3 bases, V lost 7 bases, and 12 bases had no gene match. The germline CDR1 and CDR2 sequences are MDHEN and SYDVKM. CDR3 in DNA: TGTGCCAGCAACACCCCTAGCGGGAGATTTGTCTACGAGCAGTACTTC. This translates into CASNTPSGRFVYEQYF.

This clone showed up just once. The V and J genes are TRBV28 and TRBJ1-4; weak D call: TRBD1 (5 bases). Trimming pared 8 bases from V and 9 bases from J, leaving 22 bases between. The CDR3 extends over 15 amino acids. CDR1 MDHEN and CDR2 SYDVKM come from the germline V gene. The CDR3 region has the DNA TGTGCCAGCTTCTCCGGGGGGACTCCCAGTCAAAAACTGTTTTTT. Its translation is CASFSGGTPSQKLFF.

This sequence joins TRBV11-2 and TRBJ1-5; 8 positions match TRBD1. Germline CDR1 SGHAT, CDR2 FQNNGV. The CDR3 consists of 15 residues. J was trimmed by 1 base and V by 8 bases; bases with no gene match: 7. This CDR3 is CASGPGGESNQPQHF. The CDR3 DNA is TGTGCCAGCGGCCCAGGGGGCGAGAGCAATCAGCCCCAGCATTTT.

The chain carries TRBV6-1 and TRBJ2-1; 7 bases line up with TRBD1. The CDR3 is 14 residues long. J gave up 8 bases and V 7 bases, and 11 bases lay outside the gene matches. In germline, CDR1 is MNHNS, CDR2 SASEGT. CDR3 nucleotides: TGTGCCAGCAAAACAGGGGTTTTTTCTTATGAGCAGTTCTTC. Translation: CASKTGVFSYEQFF.

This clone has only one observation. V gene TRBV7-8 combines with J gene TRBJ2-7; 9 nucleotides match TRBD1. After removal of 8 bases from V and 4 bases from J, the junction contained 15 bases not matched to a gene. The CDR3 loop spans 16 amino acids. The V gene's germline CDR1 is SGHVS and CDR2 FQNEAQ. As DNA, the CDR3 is TGTGCCAGCCTCCTTTCCCTTTGGGACAGGGCTTACGAGCAGTACTTC. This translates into CASLLSLWDRAYEQYF.

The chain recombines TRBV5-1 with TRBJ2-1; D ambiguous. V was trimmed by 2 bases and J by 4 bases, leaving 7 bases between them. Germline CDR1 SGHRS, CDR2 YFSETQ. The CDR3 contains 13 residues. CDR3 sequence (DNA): TGCGCCAGCAGCTTAAATCTATACAATGAGCAGTTCTTC. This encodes CASSLNLYNEQFF.

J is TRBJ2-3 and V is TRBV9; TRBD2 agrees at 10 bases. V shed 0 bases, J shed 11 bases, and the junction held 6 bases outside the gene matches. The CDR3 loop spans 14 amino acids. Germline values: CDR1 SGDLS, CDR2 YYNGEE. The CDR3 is CASSVGQREGLQYF. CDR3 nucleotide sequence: TGTGCCAGCAGCGTAGGCCAGCGGGAGGGTTTGCAGTATTTT.

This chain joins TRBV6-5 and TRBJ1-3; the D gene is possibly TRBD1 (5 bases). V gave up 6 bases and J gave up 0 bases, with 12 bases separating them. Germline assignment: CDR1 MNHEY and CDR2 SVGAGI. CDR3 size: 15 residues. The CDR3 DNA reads TGTGCCAGCAGAGATCAGGGCCTCTCTGGAAACACCATATATTTT. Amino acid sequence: CASRDQGLSGNTIYF.

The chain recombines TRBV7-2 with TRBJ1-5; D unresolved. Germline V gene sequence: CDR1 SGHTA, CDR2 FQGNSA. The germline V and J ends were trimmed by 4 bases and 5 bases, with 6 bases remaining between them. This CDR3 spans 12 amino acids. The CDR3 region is CASSSTHQPQHF. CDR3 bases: TGTGCCAGCAGCTCAACACATCAGCCCCAGCATTTT.

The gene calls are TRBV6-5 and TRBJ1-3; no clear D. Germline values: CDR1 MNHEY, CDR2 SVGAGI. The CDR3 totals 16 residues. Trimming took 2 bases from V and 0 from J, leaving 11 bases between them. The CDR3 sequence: CASSYLAGISGNTIYF. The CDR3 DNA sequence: TGTGCCAGCAGTTACCTTGCCGGGATCTCTGGAAACACCATATATTTT.

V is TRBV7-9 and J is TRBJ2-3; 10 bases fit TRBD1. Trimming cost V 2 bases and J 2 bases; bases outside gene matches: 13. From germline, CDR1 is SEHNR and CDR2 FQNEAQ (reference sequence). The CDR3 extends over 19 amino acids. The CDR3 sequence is CASSLSLLRQGAHTDTQYF. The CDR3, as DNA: TGTGCCAGCAGCTTATCCTTACTCCGACAGGGGGCCCACACAGATACGCAGTATTTT.

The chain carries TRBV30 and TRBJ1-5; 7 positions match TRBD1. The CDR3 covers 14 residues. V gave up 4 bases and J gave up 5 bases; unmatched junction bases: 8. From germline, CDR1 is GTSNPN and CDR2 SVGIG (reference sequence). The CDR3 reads CAWNWGQLDQPQHF. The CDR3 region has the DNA TGTGCCTGGAATTGGGGACAGCTAGATCAGCCCCAGCATTTT.